Listed below are T cell receptor beta chains from one sample, sequenced in a study of blood T cell repertoires in COVID-19. Data came from immunoSEQ multiplex PCR; TCRdb stores just in-frame clones and leaves some out. Of about 93,000 clones listed, approximately 89% are singletons. The material sequenced was peripheral blood. The source is a man aged 50-60 years with acute or convalescent COVID-19. Each CDR3 is given with its conserved first and last residue. A D gene is named only where the DNA matches it firmly. For some rows the clone size is stated as once, few or many, or as a class when expanded; others skip it.

j_gene: TRBJ2-5
d_gene: -
abundance: -
v_gene: TRBV29-1
CDR3aa: CSGVRGETQYF
CDR3nt: TGCAGCGGGGTTCGAGGGGAGACCCAGTACTTC

j_gene: TRBJ1-6
d_gene: -
abundance: -
v_gene: TRBV27
CDR3aa: CASSLPDRNSPLHF
CDR3nt: TGTGCCAGCAGTTTACCGGACAGAAATTCACCCCTCCACTTT

j_gene: TRBJ2-1
d_gene: -
abundance: -
v_gene: TRBV5-1
CDR3aa: CASSLLTVSSYNEQFF
CDR3nt: TGCGCCAGCAGCTTGCTTACAGTCAGCTCCTACAATGAGCAGTTCTTC

j_gene: TRBJ2-7
d_gene: TRBD2
abundance: -
v_gene: TRBV13
CDR3aa: CASSLGALAGGLFEQYF
CDR3nt: TGTGCCAGCAGCTTGGGGGCGCTAGCGGGAGGGCTCTTCGAGCAGTACTTC

j_gene: TRBJ2-7
d_gene: TRBD2
abundance: -
v_gene: TRBV3-1/TRBV3-2
CDR3aa: CASSLPGGSREQYF
CDR3nt: TGTGCCAGCAGCCTCCCGGGGGGTTCAAGGGAGCAGTACTTC

j_gene: TRBJ1-5
d_gene: -
abundance: -
v_gene: TRBV27
CDR3aa: CASSPIPLDRSNQPQHF
CDR3nt: TGTGCCAGCAGTCCTATACCCCTAGACAGAAGCAATCAGCCCCAGCATTTT

j_gene: TRBJ2-7
d_gene: -
abundance: once
v_gene: TRBV28
CDR3aa: CASSLPTGFYEQYF
CDR3nt: TGTGCCAGCAGTCTCCCAACAGGTTTCTACGAGCAGTACTTC

j_gene: TRBJ2-3
d_gene: TRBD2
abundance: -
v_gene: TRBV7-8
CDR3aa: CASSRTSGASTDTQYF
CDR3nt: TGTGCCAGCAGCCGGACTAGCGGGGCTAGCACAGATACGCAGTATTTT

j_gene: TRBJ2-5
d_gene: TRBD2
abundance: -
v_gene: TRBV4-2
CDR3aa: CASSQEGSGREETQYF
CDR3nt: TGTGCCAGCAGCCAAGAAGGTAGCGGGAGGGAAGAGACCCAGTACTTC

j_gene: TRBJ1-5
d_gene: -
abundance: -
v_gene: TRBV15
CDR3aa: CATSRDRGSNQPQHF
CDR3nt: TGTGCCACCAGCAGAGATCGGGGGAGCAATCAGCCCCAGCATTTT

j_gene: TRBJ1-2
d_gene: TRBD1
abundance: -
v_gene: TRBV24-1
CDR3aa: CATSRTGGGYTF
CDR3nt: TGTGCCACCAGTCGGACAGGTGGAGGCTACACCTTC

j_gene: TRBJ1-2
d_gene: TRBD1
abundance: -
v_gene: TRBV2
CDR3aa: CASSVQGQGAYGYTF
CDR3nt: TGTGCCAGCAGTGTTCAGGGACAGGGTGCCTATGGCTACACCTTC

j_gene: TRBJ2-3
d_gene: TRBD1
abundance: few
v_gene: TRBV2
CDR3aa: CASLGTVPSTDTQYF
CDR3nt: TGTGCCAGTCTGGGGACAGTACCTAGCACAGATACGCAGTATTTT

j_gene: TRBJ2-7
d_gene: TRBD1
abundance: -
v_gene: TRBV7-9
CDR3aa: CASSNPGQTYEQYF
CDR3nt: TGTGCCAGCAGCAACCCGGGACAGACCTACGAGCAGTACTTC

j_gene: TRBJ1-2
d_gene: TRBD1
abundance: -
v_gene: TRBV4-1
CDR3aa: CASSQEGQIISYGYTF
CDR3nt: TGCGCCAGCAGCCAAGAGGGACAGATTATTTCCTATGGCTACACCTTC

j_gene: TRBJ1-3
d_gene: TRBD1
abundance: -
v_gene: TRBV6-6
CDR3aa: CATNFAGGEPGNTIYF
CDR3nt: TGTGCCACCAATTTCGCAGGGGGAGAGCCTGGAAACACCATATATTTT

j_gene: TRBJ1-6
d_gene: TRBD1
abundance: -
v_gene: TRBV9
CDR3aa: CASSTRGTGQDSPLHF
CDR3nt: TGTGCCAGCAGCACCCGTGGGACAGGGCAAGATTCACCCCTCCACTTT

j_gene: TRBJ2-3
d_gene: TRBD2
abundance: few
v_gene: TRBV30
CDR3aa: CAWSVGTSGKDTQYF
CDR3nt: TGTGCCTGGAGTGTGGGGACTAGCGGTAAAGATACGCAGTATTTT

j_gene: TRBJ2-3
d_gene: TRBD2
abundance: -
v_gene: TRBV9
CDR3aa: CASSVSRRTSGRPDTQYF
CDR3nt: TGTGCCAGCAGCGTAAGCAGGAGGACTAGCGGGAGACCAGATACGCAGTATTTT

j_gene: TRBJ2-4
d_gene: -
abundance: -
v_gene: TRBV7-3
CDR3aa: CASSLTAREIQYF
CDR3nt: TGTGCCAGCAGCTTAACGGCGCGGGAAATTCAGTACTTC

j_gene: TRBJ1-6
d_gene: -
abundance: -
v_gene: TRBV6-1
CDR3aa: CASSDDRVNSPLHF
CDR3nt: TGTGCCAGCAGTGACGACAGAGTTAATTCACCCCTCCACTTT

j_gene: TRBJ1-2
d_gene: -
abundance: -
v_gene: TRBV28
CDR3aa: CASALYDYGYTF
CDR3nt: TGTGCCAGTGCTCTCTATGACTATGGCTACACCTTC

j_gene: TRBJ1-3
d_gene: -
abundance: -
v_gene: TRBV6-5
CDR3aa: CASSYSAKNSGNTIYF
CDR3nt: TGTGCCAGCAGTTACTCGGCCAAGAACTCTGGAAACACCATATATTTT

j_gene: TRBJ1-2
d_gene: -
abundance: -
v_gene: TRBV9
CDR3aa: CASSSDRNSGGYTF
CDR3nt: TGTGCCAGCAGCTCCGACAGAAATTCTGGGGGCTACACCTTC

j_gene: TRBJ2-1
d_gene: -
abundance: -
v_gene: TRBV9
CDR3aa: CASSVGGSGAYNEQFF
CDR3nt: TGTGCCAGCAGCGTAGGCGGTAGCGGCGCCTACAATGAGCAGTTCTTC

j_gene: TRBJ2-2
d_gene: -
abundance: -
v_gene: TRBV12-3/TRBV12-4
CDR3aa: CASSDSNTGELFF
CDR3nt: TGTGCCAGCTCGGACTCAAACACCGGGGAGCTGTTTTTT

j_gene: TRBJ2-5
d_gene: -
abundance: -
v_gene: TRBV19
CDR3aa: CASSGRERETQYF
CDR3nt: TGTGCCAGTAGTGGAAGGGAGAGGGAGACCCAGTACTTC

j_gene: TRBJ1-1
d_gene: -
abundance: -
v_gene: TRBV9
CDR3aa: CASSLDPYGDEAFF
CDR3nt: TGTGCCAGCAGCCTAGACCCATACGGGGATGAAGCTTTCTTT

j_gene: TRBJ2-3
d_gene: -
abundance: -
v_gene: TRBV5-6
CDR3aa: CASSRLLTDTQYF
CDR3nt: TGTGCCAGCAGCCGACTCCTCACAGATACGCAGTATTTT

j_gene: TRBJ1-1
d_gene: -
abundance: -
v_gene: TRBV6-6
CDR3aa: CASSYGGKEAFF
CDR3nt: TGTGCCAGCAGTTATGGCGGCAAAGAAGCTTTCTTT

j_gene: TRBJ2-3
d_gene: -
abundance: -
v_gene: TRBV2
CDR3aa: CASSGVFTDTQYF
CDR3nt: TGTGCCAGCAGTGGAGTCTTCACAGATACGCAGTATTTT

j_gene: TRBJ1-5
d_gene: TRBD1
abundance: -
v_gene: TRBV28
CDR3aa: CASTLWTGGNQPQHF
CDR3nt: TGTGCCAGCACCCTTTGGACAGGGGGAAATCAGCCCCAGCATTTT

j_gene: TRBJ2-5
d_gene: -
abundance: -
v_gene: TRBV7-6
CDR3aa: CASSWVQGEGETQYF
CDR3nt: TGTGCCAGCAGCTGGGTCCAGGGCGAAGGGGAGACCCAGTACTTC

j_gene: TRBJ1-1
d_gene: -
abundance: -
v_gene: TRBV6-6
CDR3aa: CASSYGGTNTEAFF
CDR3nt: TGTGCCAGCAGTTACGGGGGCACGAACACTGAAGCTTTCTTT

j_gene: TRBJ2-3
d_gene: -
abundance: -
v_gene: TRBV12-3/TRBV12-4
CDR3aa: CASSPIPDTQYF
CDR3nt: TGTGCCAGCAGCCCCATCCCAGATACGCAGTATTTT

j_gene: TRBJ2-3
d_gene: TRBD2
abundance: -
v_gene: TRBV7-3
CDR3aa: CASSLTSGPTDTQYF
CDR3nt: TGTGCCAGCAGCCTTACTAGCGGCCCCACAGATACGCAGTATTTT

j_gene: TRBJ1-4
d_gene: -
abundance: -
v_gene: TRBV9
CDR3aa: CASSVSGEKLFF
CDR3nt: TGTGCCAGCAGCGTGTCAGGGGAAAAACTGTTTTTT

j_gene: TRBJ1-2
d_gene: TRBD1
abundance: few
v_gene: TRBV19
CDR3aa: CASSPTGFNGYTF
CDR3nt: TGTGCCAGTAGTCCGACAGGGTTTAATGGCTACACCTTC

j_gene: TRBJ2-2
d_gene: -
abundance: -
v_gene: TRBV3-1/TRBV3-2
CDR3aa: CASSQEIGFNTGELFF
CDR3nt: TGTGCCAGCAGCCAAGAAATTGGCTTTAACACCGGGGAGCTGTTTTTT

j_gene: TRBJ2-5
d_gene: -
abundance: -
v_gene: TRBV28
CDR3aa: CASSLNRAKTQYF
CDR3nt: TGTGCCAGCAGTTTGAACAGGGCCAAGACCCAGTACTTC

j_gene: TRBJ1-3
d_gene: -
abundance: -
v_gene: TRBV5-5
CDR3aa: CASSFDRPGNTIYF
CDR3nt: TGTGCCAGCAGCTTTGACAGACCCGGAAACACCATATATTTT

j_gene: TRBJ2-7
d_gene: TRBD2
abundance: -
v_gene: TRBV3-1/TRBV3-2
CDR3aa: CASSQKLAGGSSSYEQYF
CDR3nt: TGTGCCAGCAGCCAAAAACTAGCGGGAGGGTCAAGCTCCTACGAGCAGTACTTC

j_gene: TRBJ1-1
d_gene: -
abundance: -
v_gene: TRBV6-5
CDR3aa: CASSSFGENTEAFF
CDR3nt: TGTGCCAGCAGTTCCTTCGGGGAGAACACTGAAGCTTTCTTT

j_gene: TRBJ2-1
d_gene: -
abundance: -
v_gene: TRBV5-1
CDR3aa: CASSLPGVSYNEQFF
CDR3nt: TGCGCCAGCAGCTTGCCGGGGGTCTCCTACAATGAGCAGTTCTTC

j_gene: TRBJ2-2
d_gene: TRBD1
abundance: -
v_gene: TRBV4-3
CDR3aa: CASSQESQGVLEGGELFF
CDR3nt: TGCGCCAGCAGCCAAGAATCCCAGGGGGTGCTTGAGGGCGGGGAGCTGTTTTTT